The 27 T cell receptor beta chains presented below share a single source sample, sequenced in a study of T cells after yellow fever vaccination. MiXCR, run by TCRdb on the 5' RACE reads, gives a single entry per CDR3 protein. Here the sample spans approximately 250,000 distinct CDR3 sequences, approximately 6.3% being singletons. The sequences come from CD4+ T cells sorted from PBMCs, collected on the day of the yellow fever booster vaccination. The receptors were gathered from a man aged 30 to 45 who received the YFV17D yellow fever vaccine.

This clonotype was seen ten or more times. The rearrangement links TRBV6-1 to TRBJ2-5; TRBD1 might be the D (5 bases). V lost 6 bases and J lost 5, with 13 bases in between. There are 13 residues in the CDR3. CDR1 and CDR2 (germline): MNHNS, SASEGT. The chain's CDR3 is CASSRSPGETQYF. CDR3 DNA sequence: TGTGCCAGCAGCCGGTCCCCAGGGGAGACCCAGTACTTC.

This clonotype appeared a few times. The V and J genes are TRBV29-1 and TRBJ1-3; TRBD1 matches 8 bases. Trimming removed 4 bases from V and 0 bases from J; junction bases left unmatched: 11. The germline V gene encodes CDR1 SQVTM and CDR2 ANQGSEA. This CDR3 is built from 17 residues. The CDR3 nucleotides read TGCAGCGTTGGGGACAGGCTTACAGCAGACTCTGGAAACACCATATATTTT. This encodes CSVGDRLTADSGNTIYF.

This clonotype was counted many times. This sequence joins TRBV6-5 and TRBJ2-2; D may be TRBD1 (6 bases). Trimming pared 2 bases from V and 2 bases from J, leaving 9 bases between. This CDR3 has 15 residues. Germline values: CDR1 MNHEY, CDR2 SVGAGI. The chain's CDR3 is CASSYPDSNTGELFF. The CDR3 coding sequence is TGTGCCAGCAGTTACCCGGACAGCAACACCGGGGAGCTGTTTTTT.

This clonotype turned up a few times. This chain joins TRBV10-1 and TRBJ2-1; 9 positions agree with TRBD2. This CDR3 spans 16 amino acids. From germline, CDR1 is WNHNN and CDR2 SYGVQD (reference sequence). V gave up 10 bases and J gave up 7 bases; unmatched junction bases: 17. CDR3 sequence: CAIKARWVREGNEQFF. The CDR3 region has the DNA TGCGCCATCAAAGCCCGGTGGGTGCGGGAGGGGAATGAGCAGTTCTTC.

The V gene is TRBV20-1, the J gene TRBJ2-7, with 8 bases fitting TRBD2. CDR3 length: 13 residues. Germline V gene data show CDR1 as DFQATT and CDR2 as SNEGSKA (reference sequence). J was trimmed by 3 bases and V by 6 bases; bases with no gene match: 7. This CDR3 reads CSARSGRGYEQYF. The CDR3 DNA follows: TGCAGTGCCAGAAGCGGGAGAGGCTACGAGCAGTACTTC.

This clonotype was detected only a few times. The chain carries TRBV2 and TRBJ2-5, with 12 bases aligning to TRBD2. Germline CDR1 is SNHLY and CDR2 is FYNNEI. CDR3 size: 18 residues. J gave up 1 base and V 7 bases, and 13 bases lay outside the gene matches. CDR3 amino acids: CASTEESPGLAGQETQYF. The CDR3 DNA reads TGTGCCAGCACCGAAGAATCCCCGGGACTAGCGGGCCAAGAGACCCAGTACTTC.

This clonotype came up a few times. The chain couples TRBV5-4 to TRBJ2-5; D is possibly TRBD1 or TRBD2 (5 bases each). This CDR3 has 15 amino acids. From germline, CDR1 is SGHNT and CDR2 YYREEE (reference sequence). The V end was cut by 0 bases, the J end by 6 bases, with 15 bases between. The CDR3 DNA reads TGTGCCAGCAGCTTGGAAGGGACCCCCGGTCAGACCCAGTACTTC. Translation: CASSLEGTPGQTQYF.

This clonotype was seen ten or more times. This sequence joins TRBV5-1 and TRBJ2-3; 7 nucleotides match TRBD1. CDR3 length equals 16 residues. The V and J ends lost 3 bases and 1 base, in that order; junction bases with no gene match: 8. CDR1 SGHRS and CDR2 YFSETQ come from the germline V gene. The CDR3 spells CASSSRTGTGTDTQYF. The CDR3 DNA follows: TGCGCCAGCAGCTCCCGGACAGGAACGGGCACAGATACGCAGTATTTT.

This sequence joins TRBV7-2 and TRBJ2-5, with TRBD1 matching 9 bases. The V segment lost 5 bases and the J segment 11 bases; nucleotides outside the gene matches: 15. CDR3 size: 15 residues. Germline V lookup: CDR1 SGHTA, CDR2 FQGNSA. CDR3 sequence (DNA): TGTGCCAGCAGCCAAAAGGGACAGGGTTTTTCAGCTCAGTACTTC. This encodes CASSQKGQGFSAQYF.

The chain joins TRBV20-1 to TRBJ2-5; D ambiguous. The CDR3 contains 15 residues. CDR1 and CDR2 from the germline V gene are DFQATT and SNEGSKA (reference sequence). V was shortened by 0 bases and J by 0 bases, with 11 bases between the two germline ends. The CDR3 DNA reads TGCAGTGCTAGAGATCCCCCAGCGTACCAAGAGACCCAGTACTTC. Translation gives CSARDPPAYQETQYF.

This clonotype turned up a few times. CDR3 nucleotide sequence: TGTGCCAGCAACTCAGGGGGACAGTTCTACTCTGGGGCCAACGTCCTGACTTTC. Encoded protein: CASNSGGQFYSGANVLTF. The chain employs TRBV6-2 or TRBV6-3 and TRBJ2-6; 7 bases line up with TRBD1. Germline V gene lookup returns CDR1 MNHEY and CDR2 SVGEGT. With V trimmed by 7 bases and J by 0 bases, 12 bases remained unmatched. The CDR3 has 18 residues.

The V call is TRBV9, the J call TRBJ1-6; TRBD1 aligns across 7 bases. Germline CDR1 and CDR2: SGDLS and YYNGEE. The CDR3 has 15 residues. Trimming cost V 4 bases and J 5 bases; bases outside gene matches: 6. The CDR3 region is CASSLEGADNSPLHF. Here the CDR3 DNA reads TGTGCCAGCAGCCTAGAGGGGGCGGATAATTCACCCCTCCACTTT. Full variable domain (missing parts from reference TRBV9 and TRBJ1-6): DSGVTQTPKHLITATGQRVTLRCSPRSGDLSVYWYQQSLDQGLQFLIQYYNGEERAKGNILERFSAQQFPDLHSELNLSSLELGDSALYFCASSLEGADNSPLHFGNGTRLTVT.

This clonotype turned up a few times. J is TRBJ2-7 and V is TRBV29-1; D perhaps matches TRBD1 (6 bases). Trimming left V 4 bases short and J 0 bases short, with 13 bases between. Germline V gives CDR1 SQVTM, CDR2 ANQGSEA. This CDR3 region has 14 residues. CDR3 sequence reads: CSVGPKDSSYEQYF. The CDR3 DNA is TGCAGCGTTGGACCGAAGGACAGCTCCTACGAGCAGTACTTC.

The table lists this clonotype with a few counts. The genes are TRBV6-2 or TRBV6-3 and TRBJ2-1; no firm D call. The CDR3 has 15 residues. Trimming took off 2 bases at V and 2 bases at J, with 10 bases between the two ends. Germline lookup yields CDR1 MNHEY and CDR2 SVGEGT. The CDR3 sequence is CASSYEAQPYNEQFF. The CDR3, as DNA: TGTGCCAGCAGTTACGAGGCTCAGCCCTACAATGAGCAGTTCTTC.

This clonotype has just a few counts. The chain joins TRBV9 to TRBJ2-1; D possibly matches TRBD1 or TRBD2 (5 bases each). The V and J ends lost 4 bases and 5 bases respectively, with 13 bases between them. The CDR3 extends over 14 amino acids. Germline V lookup: CDR1 SGDLS, CDR2 YYNGEE. CDR3 nucleotide sequence: TGTGCCAGCAGCATCAGTGGGACCAACAATGAGCAGTTCTTC. Its protein is CASSISGTNNEQFF.

The chain is built from TRBV7-2 and TRBJ1-4; D may be TRBD1 (6 bases). CDR1 SGHTA and CDR2 FQGNSA come from the germline V gene. The CDR3 loop spans 14 amino acids. V was pared by 4 bases and J by 3 bases, with 9 bases between. CDR3 residues: CASSSGAANEKLFF. CDR3 DNA: TGTGCCAGCAGCTCGGGGGCGGCTAATGAAAAACTGTTTTTT.

There are many counts of this clonotype. V is TRBV20-1 and J is TRBJ2-2; D might be TRBD2 (6 bases). Per germline, CDR1 DFQATT and CDR2 SNEGSKA (reference sequence). V lost 6 bases, J lost 4 bases, and 15 bases lay in between. The CDR3 is 14 residues long. CDR3 loop: CSASIRAGTGELFF. DNA for the CDR3: TGCAGTGCCAGCATTAGAGCGGGCACCGGGGAGCTGTTTTTT.

J is TRBJ2-7 and V is TRBV20-1, with D tentatively TRBD1 (5 bases). Deletions cut 0 bases from V and 3 bases from J, with 15 bases between. The CDR3 is 15 residues long. Germline CDR1 reads DFQATT; CDR2 reads SNEGSKA (reference sequence). CDR3 residues: CSAREDKKVDYEQYF. The CDR3 DNA sequence: TGCAGTGCTAGAGAGGACAAGAAAGTTGACTACGAGCAGTACTTC.

This chain joins TRBV29-1 and TRBJ2-2; 12 bases match TRBD2. V was clipped by 7 bases and J by 4 bases; unmatched bases: 13. The CDR3 spans 17 residues. Germline V lookup: CDR1 SQVTM, CDR2 ANQGSEA. Here the CDR3 DNA reads TGCAGCGCAAAGACTAGCGGGAGTATGGGGGCCACCGGGGAGCTGTTTTTT. This sequence encodes CSAKTSGSMGATGELFF.

This clonotype was detected many times. The gene calls are TRBV30 and TRBJ1-2; 7 nucleotides align to TRBD1. The CDR3 is 15 amino acids. V lost 3 bases, J lost 3 bases, and 10 bases stayed unmatched. Germline CDR1 and CDR2: GTSNPN and SVGIG (reference sequence). CDR3 bases: TGTGCCTGGAGCCCTTTCGACAGGGACCACTATGGCTACACCTTC. Amino acid sequence: CAWSPFDRDHYGYTF.

In this sample, this clonotype turned up many times. V and J are TRBV15 and TRBJ2-3; 12 bases match TRBD2. Trimming removed 1 base from V and 3 bases from J; junction bases left unmatched: 2. In germline, CDR1 is LNHNV, CDR2 YYDKDF (reference sequence). This CDR3 contains 16 residues. The CDR3 region is CATSRGLAGATDTQYF. CDR3 DNA sequence: TGTGCCACCAGCAGAGGACTAGCGGGAGCAACAGATACGCAGTATTTT.

This clonotype was detected only a few times. The chain combines TRBV3-1 with TRBJ2-5; the match to TRBD1 covers 7 bases. Germline trimming cut 4 bases from V and 2 bases from J; bases unmatched to any gene: 10. The germline V gene encodes CDR1 LGHDT and CDR2 YNNKEL (reference sequence). The CDR3 consists of 16 residues. DNA of the CDR3: TGTGCCAGCAGCCCCTCATCAGGGGGTTGGCAAGAGACCCAGTACTTC. It codes for CASSPSSGGWQETQYF.

In its sample, this clonotype was seen many times. V gene TRBV20-1 combines with J gene TRBJ2-3; 12 bases line up with TRBD2. V was clipped by 3 bases and J by 2 bases; unmatched bases: 3. Germline CDR1 reads DFQATT; CDR2 reads SNEGSKA (reference sequence). The CDR3 totals 15 residues. The CDR3 DNA reads TGCAGTGCTAGCCTAGCGGGAGGGCCCACAGATACGCAGTATTTT. This gives the protein CSASLAGGPTDTQYF.

The J gene is TRBJ2-5, the V gene TRBV3-1, with 13 bases that match TRBD2. V was clipped by 4 bases and J by 4 bases; unmatched bases: 6. This CDR3 has 16 amino acids. The germline V gene encodes CDR1 LGHDT and CDR2 YNNKEL (reference sequence). Here the CDR3 reads CASSRTGLAGVETQYF. The CDR3 bases are TGTGCCAGCAGCCGAACCGGACTAGCGGGAGTAGAGACCCAGTACTTC.

This clonotype was observed many times. V gene TRBV12-3 or TRBV12-4 combines with J gene TRBJ2-2; 7 bases match TRBD2. CDR3 length equals 15 residues. The ends lost 6 bases at V and 2 bases at J; junction bases unmatched: 6. CDR3 residues: CASRETAGNTGELFF. CDR3 bases: TGTGCCAGCAGGGAAACAGCGGGAAACACCGGGGAGCTGTTTTTT.

This clonotype was recorded a few times. CDR3: CAWSSGPATEAFF. The CDR3 DNA sequence: TGTGCCTGGAGTTCCGGACCGGCCACTGAAGCTTTCTTT. The gene calls are TRBV30 and TRBJ1-1; no clear D gene. There are 13 residues in the CDR3. Germline CDR1 GTSNPN, CDR2 SVGIG (reference sequence). V lost 2 bases, J lost 4 bases, and 11 bases lay in between.

This clonotype was counted many times. The CDR3 DNA sequence: TGCAGTGCAGTAGTCACAGATACGCAGTATTTT. This codes for CSAVVTDTQYF. J is TRBJ2-3 and V is TRBV20-1; D not certain. CDR3 length equals 11 residues. With 6 bases removed from V and 2 bases from J, the gap between germline ends came to 6 bases. Germline lookup yields CDR1 DFQATT and CDR2 SNEGSKA (reference sequence).